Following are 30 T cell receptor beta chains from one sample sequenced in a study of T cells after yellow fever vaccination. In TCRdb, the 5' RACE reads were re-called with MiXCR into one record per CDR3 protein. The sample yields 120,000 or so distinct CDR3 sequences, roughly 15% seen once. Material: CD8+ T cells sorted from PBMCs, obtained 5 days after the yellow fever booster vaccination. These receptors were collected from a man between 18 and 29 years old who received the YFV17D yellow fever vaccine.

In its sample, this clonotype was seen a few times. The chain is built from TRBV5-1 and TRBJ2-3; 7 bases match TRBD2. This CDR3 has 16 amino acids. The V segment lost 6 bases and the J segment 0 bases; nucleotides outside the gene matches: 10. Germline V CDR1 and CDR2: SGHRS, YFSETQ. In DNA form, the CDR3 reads TGCGCCAGCAACCTTCGGGGGGAGGCCAGCACAGATACGCAGTATTTT. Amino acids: CASNLRGEASTDTQYF.

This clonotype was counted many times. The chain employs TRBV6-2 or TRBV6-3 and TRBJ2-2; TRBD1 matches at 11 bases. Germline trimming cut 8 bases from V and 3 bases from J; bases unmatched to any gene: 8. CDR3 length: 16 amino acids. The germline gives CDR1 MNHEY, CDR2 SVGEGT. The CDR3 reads CASRNPGQGDTGELFF. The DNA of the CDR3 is TGTGCCAGCCGGAACCCGGGACAGGGGGACACCGGGGAGCTGTTTTTT.

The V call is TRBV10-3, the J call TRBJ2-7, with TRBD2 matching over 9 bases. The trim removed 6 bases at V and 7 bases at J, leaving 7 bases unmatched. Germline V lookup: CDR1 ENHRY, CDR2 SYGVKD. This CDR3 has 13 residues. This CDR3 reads CAIRPGTSSEQYF. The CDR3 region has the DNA TGTGCCATCAGGCCCGGGACTAGCAGTGAGCAGTACTTC.

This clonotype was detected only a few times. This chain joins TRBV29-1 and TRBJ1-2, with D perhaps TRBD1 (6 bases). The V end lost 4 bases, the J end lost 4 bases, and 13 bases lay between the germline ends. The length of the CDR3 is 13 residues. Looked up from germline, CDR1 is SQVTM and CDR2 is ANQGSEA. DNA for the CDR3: TGCAGCGTTGTTCGAGGGACAAGCTATGGCTACACCTTC. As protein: CSVVRGTSYGYTF.

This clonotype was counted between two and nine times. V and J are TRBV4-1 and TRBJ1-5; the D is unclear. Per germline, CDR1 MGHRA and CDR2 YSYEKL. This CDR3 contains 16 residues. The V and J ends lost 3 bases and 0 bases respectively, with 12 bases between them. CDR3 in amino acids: CASSHRAADSNQPQHF. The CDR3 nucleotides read TGCGCCAGCAGCCACCGGGCGGCGGATAGCAATCAGCCCCAGCATTTT.

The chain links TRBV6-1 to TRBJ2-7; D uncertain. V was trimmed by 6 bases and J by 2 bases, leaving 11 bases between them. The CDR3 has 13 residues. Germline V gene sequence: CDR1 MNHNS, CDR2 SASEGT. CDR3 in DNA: TGTGCCAGCAGAGAGGACGGAACCTACGAGCAGTACGTC. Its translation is CASREDGTYEQYV.

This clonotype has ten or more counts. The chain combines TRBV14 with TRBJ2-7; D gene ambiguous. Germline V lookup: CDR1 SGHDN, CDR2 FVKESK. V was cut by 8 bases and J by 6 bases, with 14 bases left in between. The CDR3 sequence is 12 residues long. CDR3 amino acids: CASVMSALEQYV. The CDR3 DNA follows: TGTGCCAGCGTTATGTCTGCACTCGAGCAGTACGTC.

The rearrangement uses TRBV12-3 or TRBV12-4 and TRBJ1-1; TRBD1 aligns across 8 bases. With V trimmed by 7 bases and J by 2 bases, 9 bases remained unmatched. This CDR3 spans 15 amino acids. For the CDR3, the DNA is TGTGCCAGCATCAGGGGGCTGAGCTCTAACACTGAAGCTTTCTTT. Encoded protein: CASIRGLSSNTEAFF.

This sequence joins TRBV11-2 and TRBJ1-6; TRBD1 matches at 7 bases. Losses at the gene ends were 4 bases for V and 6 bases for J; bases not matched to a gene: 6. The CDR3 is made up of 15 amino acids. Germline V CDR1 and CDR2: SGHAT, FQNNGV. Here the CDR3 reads CASSWDSFSNSPLHF. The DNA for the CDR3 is TGTGCCAGCAGCTGGGACAGTTTTAGTAATTCACCCCTCCACTTT.

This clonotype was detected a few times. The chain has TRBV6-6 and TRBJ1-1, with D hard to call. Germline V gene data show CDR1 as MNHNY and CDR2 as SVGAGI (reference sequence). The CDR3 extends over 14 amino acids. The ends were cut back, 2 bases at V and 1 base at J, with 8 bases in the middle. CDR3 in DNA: TGTGCCAGCAGTTACAGTCAGCCGAACACTGAAGCTTTCTTT. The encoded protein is CASSYSQPNTEAFF.

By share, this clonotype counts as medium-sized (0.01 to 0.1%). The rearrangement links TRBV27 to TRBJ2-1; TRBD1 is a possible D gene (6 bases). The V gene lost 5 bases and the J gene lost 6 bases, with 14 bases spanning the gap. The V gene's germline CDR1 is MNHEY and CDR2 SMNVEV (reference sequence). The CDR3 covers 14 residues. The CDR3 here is CASSQGSRVNEQFF. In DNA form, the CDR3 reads TGTGCCAGCAGTCAGGGGAGTAGAGTCAATGAGCAGTTCTTC.

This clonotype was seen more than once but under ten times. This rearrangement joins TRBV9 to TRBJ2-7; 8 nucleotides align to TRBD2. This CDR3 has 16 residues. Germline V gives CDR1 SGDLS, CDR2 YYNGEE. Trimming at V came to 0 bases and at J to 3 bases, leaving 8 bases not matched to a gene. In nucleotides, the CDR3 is TGTGCCAGCAGCGTAGAGCCAGCGGGGGACCTCTACGAGCAGTACTTC. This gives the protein CASSVEPAGDLYEQYF. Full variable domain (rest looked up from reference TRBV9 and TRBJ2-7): DSGVTQTPKHLITATGQRVTLRCSPRSGDLSVYWYQQSLDQGLQFLIQYYNGEERAKGNILERFSAQQFPDLHSELNLSSLELGDSALYFCASSVEPAGDLYEQYFGPGTRLTVT.

The CDR3 region is CASSQEGLDSYTADTQYF. The CDR3 DNA reads TGCGCCAGCAGCCAAGAGGGGCTGGACAGTTACACCGCAGATACGCAGTATTTT. This rearrangement joins TRBV4-1 to TRBJ2-3; possibly TRBD1 for D (6 bases). V was shortened by 0 bases and J by 4 bases, with 20 bases between the two germline ends. The CDR3 length is 18 residues. CDR1 is MGHRA, CDR2 YSYEKL, per germline.

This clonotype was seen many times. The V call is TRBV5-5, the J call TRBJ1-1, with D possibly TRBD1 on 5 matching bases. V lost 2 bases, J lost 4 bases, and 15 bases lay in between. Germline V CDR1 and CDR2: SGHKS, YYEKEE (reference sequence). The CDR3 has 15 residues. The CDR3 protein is CASSLGPPGGTEAFF. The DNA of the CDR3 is TGTGCCAGCAGCTTAGGGCCCCCCGGGGGCACTGAAGCTTTCTTT.

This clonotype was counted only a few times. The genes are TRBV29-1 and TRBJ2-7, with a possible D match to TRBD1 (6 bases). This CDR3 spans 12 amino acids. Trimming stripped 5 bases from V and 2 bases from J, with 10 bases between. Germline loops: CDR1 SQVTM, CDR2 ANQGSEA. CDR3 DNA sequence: TGCAGCGTTTATACAGGGACCTACGAGCAGTACTTC. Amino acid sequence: CSVYTGTYEQYF.

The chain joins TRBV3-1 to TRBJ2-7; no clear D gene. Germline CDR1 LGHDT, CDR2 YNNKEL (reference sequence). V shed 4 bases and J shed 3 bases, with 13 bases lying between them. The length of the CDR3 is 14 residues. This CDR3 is CASSPGRGDYEQYF. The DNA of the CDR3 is TGTGCCAGCAGCCCCGGCCGTGGGGACTACGAGCAGTACTTC.

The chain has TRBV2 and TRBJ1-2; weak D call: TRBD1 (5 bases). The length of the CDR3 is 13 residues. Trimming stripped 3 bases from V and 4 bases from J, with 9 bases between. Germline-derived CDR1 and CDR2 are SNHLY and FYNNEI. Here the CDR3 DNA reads TGTGCCAGCAGTGATTCCAGGGCCTATGGCTACACCTTC. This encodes CASSDSRAYGYTF.

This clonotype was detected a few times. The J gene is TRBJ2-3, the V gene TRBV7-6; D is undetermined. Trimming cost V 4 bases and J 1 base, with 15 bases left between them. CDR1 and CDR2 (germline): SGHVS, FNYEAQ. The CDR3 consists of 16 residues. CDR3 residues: CASSSDLRSGTDTQYF. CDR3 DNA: TGTGCCAGCAGCTCAGACCTCAGGAGCGGCACAGATACGCAGTATTTT.

The CDR3 region is CASSDPGTSGRFKQFF. The DNA for the CDR3 is TGTGCCAGCAGCGACCCCGGGACTAGCGGAAGGTTCAAGCAGTTCTTC. The gene calls are TRBV9 and TRBJ2-1; 11 bases align to TRBD2. Trimming at V came to 3 bases and at J to 11 bases, leaving 13 bases not matched to a gene. CDR1 and CDR2 (germline): SGDLS, YYNGEE. The CDR3 covers 16 residues.

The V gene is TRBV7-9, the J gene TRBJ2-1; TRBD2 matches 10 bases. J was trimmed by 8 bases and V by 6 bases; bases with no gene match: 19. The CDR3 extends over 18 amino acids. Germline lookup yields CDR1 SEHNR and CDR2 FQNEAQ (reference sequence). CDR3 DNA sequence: TGTGCCAGCAGTTCGCCGGAGACTAGCGGGCCGGTACGGTATGAGCAGTTCTTC. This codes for CASSSPETSGPVRYEQFF.

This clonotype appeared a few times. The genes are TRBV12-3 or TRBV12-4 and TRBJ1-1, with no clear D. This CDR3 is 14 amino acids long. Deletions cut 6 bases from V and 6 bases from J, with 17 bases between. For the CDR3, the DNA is TGTGCCAGCAGCCTGGGGTGGTTCGGATCTGAAGCTTTCTTT. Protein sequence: CASSLGWFGSEAFF.

The CDR3 DNA follows: TGCGCCAGCAGCCAAGGAGGGGGGTTTGGAGCTTTCTTT. As protein: CASSQGGGFGAFF. The V call is TRBV4-3, the J call TRBJ1-1, with D perhaps matching TRBD1 (6 bases). The germline V and J ends were trimmed by 1 base and 10 bases, with 13 bases remaining between them. The CDR3 runs to 13 residues. Germline V gives CDR1 LGHNA, CDR2 YSLEER.

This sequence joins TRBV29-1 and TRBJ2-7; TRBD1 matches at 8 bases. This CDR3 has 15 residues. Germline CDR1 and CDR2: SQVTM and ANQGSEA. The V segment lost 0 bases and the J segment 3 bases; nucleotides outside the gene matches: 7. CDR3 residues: CSVEEIQGGRYEQYV. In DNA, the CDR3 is TGCAGCGTTGAAGAGATACAGGGGGGCCGCTACGAGCAGTACGTC.

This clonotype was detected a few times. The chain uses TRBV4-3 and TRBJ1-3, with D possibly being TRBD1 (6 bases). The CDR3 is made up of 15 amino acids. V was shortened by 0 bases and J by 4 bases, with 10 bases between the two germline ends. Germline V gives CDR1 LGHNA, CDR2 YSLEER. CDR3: CASSQDRGEGNTIYF. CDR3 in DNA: TGCGCCAGCAGCCAAGACAGGGGTGAAGGAAACACCATATATTTT.

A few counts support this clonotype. CDR3 amino acids: CASPGQSTDTQYF. In DNA form, the CDR3 reads TGTGCCAGCCCGGGACAAAGCACAGATACGCAGTATTTT. The chain employs TRBV2 and TRBJ2-3; weak D call: TRBD1 (6 bases). With 8 bases removed from V and 0 bases from J, the gap between germline ends came to 9 bases. The CDR3 runs 13 residues. In germline, CDR1 is SNHLY, CDR2 FYNNEI.

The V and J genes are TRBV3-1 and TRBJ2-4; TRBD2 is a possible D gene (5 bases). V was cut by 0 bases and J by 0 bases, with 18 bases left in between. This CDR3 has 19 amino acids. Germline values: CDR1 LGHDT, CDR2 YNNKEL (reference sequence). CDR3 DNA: TGTGCCAGCAGCCAAGACCCCCGCCCGCCCGGGGAAGCCAAAAACATTCAGTACTTC. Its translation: CASSQDPRPPGEAKNIQYF.

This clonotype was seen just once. CDR3 protein: CASSSRHSSNQPQHF. The CDR3 nucleotides are TGTGCCAGCAGCTCTAGACACAGTAGCAATCAGCCCCAGCATTTT. J is TRBJ1-5 and V is TRBV7-3; D not resolved. Germline CDR1 SGHTA, CDR2 FQGTGA. With 4 bases removed from V and 0 bases from J, the gap between germline ends came to 10 bases. This CDR3 contains 15 residues.

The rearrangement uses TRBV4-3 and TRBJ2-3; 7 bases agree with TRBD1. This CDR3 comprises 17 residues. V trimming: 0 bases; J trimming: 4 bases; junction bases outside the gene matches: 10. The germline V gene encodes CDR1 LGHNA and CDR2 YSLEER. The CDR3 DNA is TGCGCCAGCAGCCAAGATACCGACAGGGTAGTCTCAGATACGCAGTATTTT. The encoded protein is CASSQDTDRVVSDTQYF.

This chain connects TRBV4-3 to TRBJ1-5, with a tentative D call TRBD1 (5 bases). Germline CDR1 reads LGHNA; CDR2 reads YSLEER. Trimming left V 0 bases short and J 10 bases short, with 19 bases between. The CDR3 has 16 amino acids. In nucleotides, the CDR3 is TGCGCCAGCAGCCAAGATTGGCAGGGCGCTCCGGAACCCCAGCATTTT. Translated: CASSQDWQGAPEPQHF.

The CDR3 spells CASSPGHGNQPQHF. In DNA, the CDR3 is TGCGCCAGCAGCCCGGGACACGGCAATCAGCCCCAGCATTTT. The gene calls are TRBV5-1 and TRBJ1-5; D may be TRBD1 (6 bases). This CDR3 has 14 residues. Germline V lookup: CDR1 SGHRS, CDR2 YFSETQ. V was trimmed by 4 bases and J by 2 bases, leaving 10 bases between them.